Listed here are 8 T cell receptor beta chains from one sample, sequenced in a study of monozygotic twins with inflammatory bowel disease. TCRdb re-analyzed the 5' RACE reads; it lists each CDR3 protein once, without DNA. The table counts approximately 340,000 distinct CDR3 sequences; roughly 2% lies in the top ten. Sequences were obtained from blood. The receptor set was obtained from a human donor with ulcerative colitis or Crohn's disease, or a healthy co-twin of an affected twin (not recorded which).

Here the CDR3 reads CASSRGTEGNIQYF. The chain has TRBV4-2 and TRBJ2-4; TCRdb's D call of TRBD1 is untestable without DNA. The CDR3 covers 14 residues. CDR1 and CDR2 (germline): LGHNA, YNFKEQ.

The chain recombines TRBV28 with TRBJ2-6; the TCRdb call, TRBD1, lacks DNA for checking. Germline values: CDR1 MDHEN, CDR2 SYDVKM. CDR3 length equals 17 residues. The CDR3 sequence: CASSRGGQISGANVLTF.

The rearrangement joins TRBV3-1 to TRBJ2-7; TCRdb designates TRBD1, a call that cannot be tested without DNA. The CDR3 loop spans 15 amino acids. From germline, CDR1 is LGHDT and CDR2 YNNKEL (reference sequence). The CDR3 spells CASSLSPETALEQYF.

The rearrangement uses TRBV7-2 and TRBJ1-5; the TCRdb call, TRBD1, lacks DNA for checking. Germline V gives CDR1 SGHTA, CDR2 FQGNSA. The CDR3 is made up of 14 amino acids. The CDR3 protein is CASSSYGGDQPQHF.

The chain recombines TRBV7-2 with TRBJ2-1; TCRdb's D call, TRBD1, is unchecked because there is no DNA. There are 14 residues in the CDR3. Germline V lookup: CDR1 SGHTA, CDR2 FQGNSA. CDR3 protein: CASSLDRARDEQFF.

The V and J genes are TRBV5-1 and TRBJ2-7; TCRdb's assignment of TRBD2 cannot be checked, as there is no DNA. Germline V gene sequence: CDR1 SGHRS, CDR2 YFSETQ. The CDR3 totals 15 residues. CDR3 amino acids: CASSLEEGRIYEQYF.

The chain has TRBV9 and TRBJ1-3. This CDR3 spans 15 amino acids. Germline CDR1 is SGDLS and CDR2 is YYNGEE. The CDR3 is CASSVAPGLENTIYF.

This CDR3 reads CAISEPNPPSGRANEQFF. The V call is TRBV10-3, the J call TRBJ2-1; TCRdb's D gene call, TRBD2, goes unchecked for lack of DNA. This CDR3 contains 18 residues. CDR1 and CDR2 from the germline V gene are ENHRY and SYGVKD.